A selection of T cell receptor beta chains follows, all from one sample in a study of T cells in Graves' hyperthyroidism and ophthalmopathy. TCRdb reprocessed the multiplex PCR reads with MiXCR, giving one entry per CDR3 protein. The sample carries about half a million distinct CDR3 sequences, roughly a quarter recorded once. Material for sequencing was blood. These receptor sequences come from a woman in her 30s with Graves' ophthalmopathy. Each CDR3 is given with its conserved first and last residue. Each record gives: D gene, V gene, J gene, clone size, CDR3 DNA, CDR3 protein. D genes are given only for firm matches. Clone size is not always given. Where it is, it says once, few, many or a class for expanded clones.

d_gene: TRBD1
v_gene: TRBV7-2
j_gene: TRBJ1-2
abundance: many
CDR3nt: TGTGCCAGCAGCTTGGGACAGGAGAACTATGGCTACACCTTC
CDR3aa: CASSLGQENYGYTF

d_gene: NA
v_gene: TRBV2
j_gene: TRBJ2-7
abundance: NA
CDR3nt: TGTGCCAGCAGTGAAGACAGGGTAGGGGACGAGCAGTACTTC
CDR3aa: CASSEDRVGDEQYF

d_gene: NA
v_gene: TRBV20-1
j_gene: TRBJ1-2
abundance: many
CDR3nt: TGCAGTGCTCGAAGCGGGGGGGATGGCTACACCTTC
CDR3aa: CSARSGGDGYTF

d_gene: NA
v_gene: TRBV28
j_gene: TRBJ1-5
abundance: many
CDR3nt: TGTGCCAGCAGTTTACTGGGTGCCCAGCATTTT
CDR3aa: CASSLLGAQHF

d_gene: TRBD1
v_gene: TRBV7-2
j_gene: TRBJ2-5
abundance: many
CDR3nt: TGTGCCAGCAGCTTAGCGGGACAGACCTTCCAAGAGACCCAGTACTTC
CDR3aa: CASSLAGQTFQETQYF

d_gene: NA
v_gene: TRBV12-3/TRBV12-4
j_gene: TRBJ1-6
abundance: many
CDR3nt: TGTGCCAGCAGTCCTAGGACGGGCAATTCACCCCTCCACTTT
CDR3aa: CASSPRTGNSPLHF

d_gene: TRBD1
v_gene: TRBV19
j_gene: TRBJ1-5
abundance: NA
CDR3nt: TGTGCCAGTAGCGACAGGGACGATCAGCCCCAGCATTTT
CDR3aa: CASSDRDDQPQHF

d_gene: TRBD1
v_gene: TRBV12-3/TRBV12-4
j_gene: TRBJ1-1
abundance: NA
CDR3nt: TGTGCCAGCAGCTTCAGGGGACAGGACACTGAAGCTTTCTTT
CDR3aa: CASSFRGQDTEAFF

d_gene: NA
v_gene: TRBV30
j_gene: TRBJ1-5
abundance: NA
CDR3nt: TGTGCCACGGGCGAGGATCAGCCCCAGCATTTT
CDR3aa: CATGEDQPQHF

d_gene: NA
v_gene: TRBV19
j_gene: TRBJ1-5
abundance: few
CDR3nt: TGTGCCAGTAGTATCCCCTTGGGTTACCCCAGTGGTCAGCCCCAGCATTTT
CDR3aa: CASSIPLGYPSGQPQHF

d_gene: TRBD1
v_gene: TRBV6-1
j_gene: TRBJ2-7
abundance: NA
CDR3nt: TGTGCCAGCAGGCTAGGACAGGAGACACCGTACGAGCAGTACTTC
CDR3aa: CASRLGQETPYEQYF

d_gene: TRBD1
v_gene: TRBV15
j_gene: TRBJ2-5
abundance: NA
CDR3nt: TGTGCCACCAGCAGAGGGGGGACAGTGAAAGAGACCCAGTACTTC
CDR3aa: CATSRGGTVKETQYF

d_gene: NA
v_gene: TRBV7-3
j_gene: TRBJ1-5
abundance: NA
CDR3nt: TGTGCCAGCAGCTTAGACGTCTATCCAGGTTGGAGCAATCAGCCCCAGCATTTT
CDR3aa: CASSLDVYPGWSNQPQHF

d_gene: TRBD2
v_gene: TRBV9
j_gene: TRBJ2-2
abundance: few
CDR3nt: TGTGCCAGCAGCTACCGACTAGCGGAAACGAACACCGGGGAGCTGTTTTTT
CDR3aa: CASSYRLAETNTGELFF

d_gene: TRBD1
v_gene: TRBV28
j_gene: TRBJ2-3
abundance: many
CDR3nt: TGTGCCAGCAGTTTGGAGATTGGACAGGGGGCTCTAGATGCAGATACGCAGTATTTT
CDR3aa: CASSLEIGQGALDADTQYF

d_gene: NA
v_gene: TRBV6-5
j_gene: TRBJ2-7
abundance: many
CDR3nt: TGTGCCAGCAGTTACAACAGGGACTTCGAACAGTACTTC
CDR3aa: CASSYNRDFEQYF

d_gene: NA
v_gene: TRBV28
j_gene: TRBJ1-1
abundance: many
CDR3nt: TGTGCCAGCAGTTTTTCCGTCCGGTTGAACACTGAAGCTTTCTTT
CDR3aa: CASSFSVRLNTEAFF

d_gene: TRBD2
v_gene: TRBV7-2
j_gene: TRBJ2-5
abundance: many
CDR3nt: TGTGCCAGCAGCTTAGGGCGACTAGCGGGGGCATCGTACTTC
CDR3aa: CASSLGRLAGASYF

d_gene: NA
v_gene: TRBV5-1
j_gene: TRBJ1-5
abundance: NA
CDR3nt: TGCGCCAGCAGCTTGGGAGGCAGCTATAGCAATCAGCCCCAGCATTTT
CDR3aa: CASSLGGSYSNQPQHF

d_gene: TRBD2
v_gene: TRBV11-2
j_gene: TRBJ2-7
abundance: NA
CDR3nt: TGTGCCAGCAGCCCATTAACGGGAGGGCCCTACGAGCAGTACTTC
CDR3aa: CASSPLTGGPYEQYF

d_gene: TRBD1
v_gene: TRBV15
j_gene: TRBJ2-2
abundance: many
CDR3nt: TGTGCCACCAGCAGAGGGACAGGGTGGACCGGGGAGCTGTTTTTT
CDR3aa: CATSRGTGWTGELFF

d_gene: NA
v_gene: TRBV20-1
j_gene: TRBJ2-7
abundance: many
CDR3nt: TGCAGTGCTAACAGGGACTACGAGCAGTACTTC
CDR3aa: CSANRDYEQYF

d_gene: NA
v_gene: TRBV27
j_gene: TRBJ1-2
abundance: many
CDR3nt: TGTGCCAGCAGTCCACAGGGTTTCGGCTATGGCTACACCTTC
CDR3aa: CASSPQGFGYGYTF

d_gene: NA
v_gene: TRBV7-2
j_gene: TRBJ1-5
abundance: NA
CDR3nt: TGTGCCAGCAGCTTCGCCGGGACCGCCAATCAGCCCCAGCATTTT
CDR3aa: CASSFAGTANQPQHF

d_gene: NA
v_gene: TRBV5-1
j_gene: TRBJ1-5
abundance: NA
CDR3nt: TGCGCCAGCAGCTTGGGTTCAGGGGTTAGCAATCAGCCCCAGCATTTT
CDR3aa: CASSLGSGVSNQPQHF

d_gene: NA
v_gene: TRBV12-3/TRBV12-4
j_gene: TRBJ1-2
abundance: NA
CDR3nt: TGTGCCAGCAGAGCTGGAGGGGGCTATGGCTACACCTTC
CDR3aa: CASRAGGGYGYTF

d_gene: NA
v_gene: TRBV27
j_gene: TRBJ1-2
abundance: many
CDR3nt: TGTGCCAGCAGTTCACCAGGGGAGAGGGGCTTC
CDR3aa: CASSSPGERGF

d_gene: NA
v_gene: TRBV6-5
j_gene: TRBJ1-1
abundance: many
CDR3nt: TGTGCCAGCAGCTTAACAGTTTCGAACACTGAAGCTTTCTTT
CDR3aa: CASSLTVSNTEAFF